A selection of T cell receptor beta chains follows, all from one sample in a study of blood T cell repertoires in COVID-19. Sequencing used immunoSEQ multiplex PCR; TCRdb keeps in-frame clones, though not all of them. The sample lists roughly 64,000 clones, 80% to 90% seen once, with 3% to 3.5% in the top ten. Specimen: peripheral blood. Receptor source: a middle-aged man with active COVID-19. CDR3s include the opening cysteine and the closing phenylalanine or tryptophan. The order of the fields is D gene, V gene, J gene, clone size, CDR3 length, CDR3 DNA, CDR3 protein. D genes are given only for firm matches. The listing skips clone size in some rows; elsewhere it reads once, few, many or a size class.

.	TRBV3-1/TRBV3-2	TRBJ1-3	.	15	TGTGCCAGCAGCTCAAGGGGCCGCTCTGGAAACACCATATATTTT	CASSSRGRSGNTIYF
.	TRBV7-2	TRBJ2-7	.	14	TGTGCCAGCAGCTTACCGGGGTTCTCCTACGAGCAGTACTTC	CASSLPGFSYEQYF
.	TRBV6-1	TRBJ1-5	.	14	TGTGCCAGCAGTGATGACAGCTACAATCAGCCCCAGCATTTT	CASSDDSYNQPQHF
.	TRBV19	TRBJ2-3	.	12	TGTGCCAGTAGTATAGGACAGGATACGCAGTATTTT	CASSIGQDTQYF
TRBD2	TRBV3-1/TRBV3-2	TRBJ2-3	once	13	TGTGCCAGCAGCCAAGGGGGGAGGGGTGCGCAGTATTTT	CASSQGGRGAQYF
.	TRBV11-2	TRBJ1-3	few	17	TGTGCCAGCAGCTCCTCCCGCAGGGCCCCTTCCGGAAACACCATATATTTT	CASSSSRRAPSGNTIYF
.	TRBV7-6	TRBJ2-7	.	15	TGTGCCAGCAGCTTACTCGGGACAAACAACTACGAGCAGTACTTC	CASSLLGTNNYEQYF
.	TRBV6-5	TRBJ1-6	few	15	TGTGCCAGCAGTTACGCGGCAGGGGACCGGTCACCCCTCCACTTT	CASSYAAGDRSPLHF
.	TRBV27	TRBJ2-7	.	15	TGTGCCAGCAGTAGGCGCGGCAGGGAGGTAAGCGAGCAGTACTTC	CASSRRGREVSEQYF
.	TRBV5-4	TRBJ1-6	once	13	TGTGCCAGCAGCTTGGAATCAGGAGGGTACCTCCACTTT	CASSLESGGYLHF
TRBD2	TRBV19	TRBJ2-3	once	16	TGTGCCAGTAGTGAGAACCCGGGACTAGCAACAGATACGCAGTATTTT	CASSENPGLATDTQYF
.	TRBV19	TRBJ2-3	.	14	TGTGCCAGTAAAGGGGTCTCTAGCACAGATACGCAGTATTTT	CASKGVSSTDTQYF
TRBD2	TRBV6-1	TRBJ2-3	.	16	TGTGCCAGCAGTGAAGGACTAGCGGGAGGGACGGATACGCAGTATTTT	CASSEGLAGGTDTQYF
.	TRBV28	TRBJ1-1	.	13	TGTGCCAGCAGTTTACGCAGGGCGGCTGAAGCTTTCTTT	CASSLRRAAEAFF
TRBD1	TRBV7-9	TRBJ2-2	.	13	TGTGCCAGCTGGACAGGACAGACCGGGGAGCTGTTTTTT	CASWTGQTGELFF
.	TRBV7-2	TRBJ2-2	.	12	TGTGCCAGCAGCTGGGGGGTCGGGGAGCTGTTTTTT	CASSWGVGELFF
TRBD2	TRBV6-1	TRBJ2-1	.	16	TGTGCCAGCAGTGAACTGGGACTAGCGGGACGCGCTGAGCAGTTCTTC	CASSELGLAGRAEQFF
TRBD2	TRBV19	TRBJ2-7	.	14	TGTGCCAGTAGACCCCAGTGGGGGGGGTACGAGCAGTACTTC	CASRPQWGGYEQYF
.	TRBV28	TRBJ1-5	few	16	TGTGCCAGCAGTTTATACCCAGGGCCGGGCAATCAGCCCCAGCATTTT	CASSLYPGPGNQPQHF
.	TRBV5-4	TRBJ1-1	.	15	TGTGCCAGCAGCTTGGTTGGAGGGGCGAACACTGAAGCTTTCTTT	CASSLVGGANTEAFF
.	TRBV12-3/TRBV12-4	TRBJ1-2	.	13	TGTGCCAGCAGTTCGGACAGAAACTATGGCTACACCTTC	CASSSDRNYGYTF
.	TRBV15	TRBJ1-3	.	15	TGTGCCACCAGCAGAGCTCGGACAGATGGAAACACCATATATTTT	CATSRARTDGNTIYF
.	TRBV2	TRBJ2-5	.	12	TGTGCCAGCACCCCTGGCCGGGGGACCCAGTACTTC	CASTPGRGTQYF
TRBD1	TRBV5-1	TRBJ2-5	.	15	TGCGCCAGCAGCTTCCATGGGACAGAGCAAGAGACCCAGTACTTC	CASSFHGTEQETQYF
TRBD1	TRBV12-3/TRBV12-4	TRBJ1-5	.	13	TGTGCCAGCAGTTTGGACAGGGGACAGCCCCAGCATTTT	CASSLDRGQPQHF
TRBD2	TRBV24-1	TRBJ2-2	.	17	TGTGCCACCAGTGAACCTCGGGGACTAGCGGGCACCGGGGAGCTGTTTTTT	CATSEPRGLAGTGELFF
TRBD2	TRBV9	TRBJ2-3	.	15	TGTGCCAGCAGTGCTATAGCGGGAGGCACAGATACGCAGTATTTT	CASSAIAGGTDTQYF
.	TRBV6-2/TRBV6-3	TRBJ1-6	.	14	TGTGCCAGCAGTGCCGGAGGGATCAATTCACCCCTCCACTTT	CASSAGGINSPLHF
.	TRBV9	TRBJ1-4	.	14	TGTGCCAGCAGCGTTGGGGGGACTAATGAAAAACTGTTTTTT	CASSVGGTNEKLFF
TRBD2	TRBV24-1	TRBJ2-2	.	13	TGTGCCACCATGGGACTAGCTCTAGGGGAGCTGTTTTTT	CATMGLALGELFF
.	TRBV21-1	TRBJ2-1	.	16	TGTGCCAGCAGTCCGGGACTAGCGGTGGCCTACAATGAGCAGTTCTTC	CASSPGLAVAYNEQFF
TRBD2	TRBV5-4	TRBJ2-3	.	16	TGTGCCAGCGGACTAGCGGGAGGAGCGGGAGCAGATACGCAGTATTTT	CASGLAGGAGADTQYF
TRBD1	TRBV5-1	TRBJ2-5	.	15	TGCGCCAGCAGCTTGGCCGGGACAGACCAAGAGACCCAGTACTTC	CASSLAGTDQETQYF
TRBD1	TRBV29-1	TRBJ1-2	.	12	TGCAGCGTTGAGGGACAGTACTATGGCTACACCTTC	CSVEGQYYGYTF
.	TRBV2	TRBJ1-1	once	14	TGTGCCAGCAGTGAGAAGGGAGGGGACACTGAAGCTTTCTTT	CASSEKGGDTEAFF
.	TRBV27	TRBJ1-6	.	16	TGTGCCAGCAGACAGAGACAAGTGGTTTATAATTCACCCCTCCACTTT	CASRQRQVVYNSPLHF
.	TRBV28	TRBJ2-7	.	13	TGTGCCAGCGAGATCCGGGACACCTACGAGCAGTACTTC	CASEIRDTYEQYF
.	TRBV19	TRBJ2-2	.	16	TGTGCCAGTAGTCCCCGGGGCCAGGGAGGAGACGGGGAGCTGTTTTTT	CASSPRGQGGDGELFF
TRBD2	TRBV2	TRBJ2-5	.	18	TGTGCCAGCAGATTGGGACTAGCGGGGGGGCCGGGGCAAGAGACCCAGTACTTC	CASRLGLAGGPGQETQYF
TRBD2	TRBV7-6	TRBJ2-1	.	16	TGTGCCAGCAGCGGAACTAGCGGGAGGGGGTCCAATGAGCAGTTCTTC	CASSGTSGRGSNEQFF
.	TRBV10-1	TRBJ2-7	.	12	TGCGCCAGCAGTGAGGCGGGGCGCGAGCAGTACTTC	CASSEAGREQYF
TRBD2	TRBV6-2/TRBV6-3	TRBJ2-7	.	17	TGTGCCAGCAGTTTTTCCATTCTAGCGGGAGAAACCTACGAGCAGTACTTC	CASSFSILAGETYEQYF
.	TRBV7-2	TRBJ2-7	.	12	TGTGCCAGCAGCTTCTCTATACGCGAGCAGTACTTC	CASSFSIREQYF
.	TRBV20-1	TRBJ1-5	.	11	TGCAGTGCTAGGGACATCGGGCCCCAGCATTTT	CSARDIGPQHF
TRBD2	TRBV7-2	TRBJ2-2	.	15	TGTGCCAGCAGCTTACTCGGCGGGGGCACCGGGGAGCTGTTTTTT	CASSLLGGGTGELFF
.	TRBV5-8	TRBJ2-2	.	15	TGTGCCAGCAGCTTGGTACAGGGTGGCACCGGGGAGCTGTTTTTT	CASSLVQGGTGELFF
.	TRBV19	TRBJ1-6	.	17	TGTGCCAGTAGCCAATCCCTGGAGAGCTCCTATAATTCACCCCTCCACTTT	CASSQSLESSYNSPLHF
TRBD1	TRBV5-1	TRBJ1-3	.	16	TGCGCCAGCAGCTTCGCAGGGGGCGATACTGGAAACACCATATATTTT	CASSFAGGDTGNTIYF
.	TRBV5-6	TRBJ1-1	once	13	TGTGCCAGCAGCTTCTCTGGAGGGACTGAAGCTTTCTTT	CASSFSGGTEAFF
.	TRBV5-1	TRBJ1-2	.	12	TGCGCCAGCCGTACTACGTCCGAGGGCTACACCTTC	CASRTTSEGYTF
.	TRBV19	TRBJ1-5	.	12	TGTGCCAGTAGTATGCAGGATCAGCCCCAGCATTTT	CASSMQDQPQHF
TRBD1	TRBV18	TRBJ1-2	.	17	TGTGCCAGCTCACCAAGAATCGGGACAGGGAGGGCCTATGGCTACACCTTC	CASSPRIGTGRAYGYTF
.	TRBV6-5	TRBJ2-6	.	15	TGTGCCAGCAGAGACCACAGCTCTGGGGCCAACGTCCTGACTTTC	CASRDHSSGANVLTF
.	TRBV21-1	TRBJ2-7	.	17	TGTGCCAGCAGCAAAAAAAAGGGGGATCTCCAGTCCTACGAGCAGTACTTC	CASSKKKGDLQSYEQYF
TRBD2	TRBV9	TRBJ2-3	once	16	TGTGCCAGCACCAAGGGGACTAGCGGGAGCACAGATACGCAGTATTTT	CASTKGTSGSTDTQYF
TRBD1	TRBV6-5	TRBJ1-5	few	14	TGTGCCAGCAGACGGAGACAGGGACACCAGCCCCAGCATTTT	CASRRRQGHQPQHF